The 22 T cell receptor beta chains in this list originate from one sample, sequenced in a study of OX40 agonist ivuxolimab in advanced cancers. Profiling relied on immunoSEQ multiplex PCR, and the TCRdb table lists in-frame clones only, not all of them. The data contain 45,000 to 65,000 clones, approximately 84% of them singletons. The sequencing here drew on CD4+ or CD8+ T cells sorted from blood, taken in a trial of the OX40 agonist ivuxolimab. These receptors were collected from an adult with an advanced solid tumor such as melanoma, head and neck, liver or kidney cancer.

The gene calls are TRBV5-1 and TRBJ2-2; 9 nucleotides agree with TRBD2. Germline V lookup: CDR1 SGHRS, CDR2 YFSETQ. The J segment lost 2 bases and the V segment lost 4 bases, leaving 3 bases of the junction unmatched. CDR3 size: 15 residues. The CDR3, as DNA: TGCGCCAGCAGCAGACTAGCGGACAACACCGGGGAGCTGTTTTTT. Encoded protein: CASSRLADNTGELFF.

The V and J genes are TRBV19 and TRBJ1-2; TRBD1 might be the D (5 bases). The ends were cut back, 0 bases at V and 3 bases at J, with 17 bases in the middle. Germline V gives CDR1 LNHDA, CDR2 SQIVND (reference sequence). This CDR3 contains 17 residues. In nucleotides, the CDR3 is TGTGCCAGTAGTATAGATCGGCGGATCCCGGGGGACTATGGCTACACCTTC. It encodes CASSIDRRIPGDYGYTF. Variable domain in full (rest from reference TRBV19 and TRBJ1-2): DGGITQSPKYLFRKEGQNVTLSCEQNLNHDAMYWYRQDPGQGLRLIYYSQIVNDFQKGDIAEGYSVSREKKESFPLTVTSAQKNPTAFYLCASSIDRRIPGDYGYTFGSGTRLTVV.

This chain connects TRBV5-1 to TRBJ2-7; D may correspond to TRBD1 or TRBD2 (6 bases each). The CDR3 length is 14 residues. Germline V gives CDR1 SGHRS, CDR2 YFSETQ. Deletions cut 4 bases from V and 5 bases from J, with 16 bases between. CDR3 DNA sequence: TGCGCCAGCAGCCAGACAGGAGGAGGGAACGAGCAGTACTTC. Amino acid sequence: CASSQTGGGNEQYF.

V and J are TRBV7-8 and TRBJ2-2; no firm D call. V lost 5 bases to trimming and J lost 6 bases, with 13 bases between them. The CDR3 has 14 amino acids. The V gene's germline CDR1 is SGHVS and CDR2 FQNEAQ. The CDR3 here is CASSPGGVAGELFF. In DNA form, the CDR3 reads TGTGCCAGCAGCCCCGGTGGGGTCGCCGGGGAGCTGTTTTTT.

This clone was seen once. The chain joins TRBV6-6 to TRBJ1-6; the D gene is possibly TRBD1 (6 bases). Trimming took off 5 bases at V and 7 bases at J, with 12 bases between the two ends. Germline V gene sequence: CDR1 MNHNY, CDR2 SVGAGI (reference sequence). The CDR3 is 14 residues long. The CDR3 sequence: CASSEGGYNSPLHF. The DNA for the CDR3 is TGTGCCAGCAGTGAGGGGGGTTACAATTCACCCCTCCACTTT.

CDR3 sequence reads: CASSRNSPVYSGNTIYF. In nucleotides, the CDR3 is TGTGCCAGCAGTCGAAATTCTCCGGTCTACTCTGGAAACACCATATATTTT. This chain uses TRBV16 with TRBJ1-3; D is unresolved. The CDR3 length is 17 residues. Deletions cut 6 bases from V and 0 bases from J, with 18 bases between. CDR1 KGHSY and CDR2 FQNENV come from the germline V gene.

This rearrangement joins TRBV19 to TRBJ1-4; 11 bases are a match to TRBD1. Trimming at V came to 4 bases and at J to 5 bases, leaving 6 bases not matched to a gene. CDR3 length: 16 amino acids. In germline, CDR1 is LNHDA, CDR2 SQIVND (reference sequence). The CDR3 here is CASSNRDRGSNEKLFF. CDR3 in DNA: TGTGCCAGTAGTAACCGGGACAGGGGGTCGAATGAAAAACTGTTTTTT.

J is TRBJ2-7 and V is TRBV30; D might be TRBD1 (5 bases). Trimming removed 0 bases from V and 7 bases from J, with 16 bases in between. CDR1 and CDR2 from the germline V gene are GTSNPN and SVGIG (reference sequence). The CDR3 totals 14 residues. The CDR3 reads CAWSVSPGHQEQYF. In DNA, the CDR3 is TGTGCCTGGAGTGTAAGTCCAGGGCATCAAGAGCAGTACTTC. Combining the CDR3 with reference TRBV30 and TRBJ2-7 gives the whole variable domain SQTIHQWPATLVQPVGSPLSLECTVEGTSNPNLYWYRQAAGRGLQLLFYSVGIGQISSEVPQNLSASRPQDRQFILSSKKLLLSDSGFYLCAWSVSPGHQEQYFGPGTRLTVT.

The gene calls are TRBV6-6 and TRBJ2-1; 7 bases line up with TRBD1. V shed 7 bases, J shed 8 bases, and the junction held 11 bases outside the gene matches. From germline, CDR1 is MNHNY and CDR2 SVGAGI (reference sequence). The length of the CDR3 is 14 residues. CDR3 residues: CASNDGGTDDEQFF. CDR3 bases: TGTGCCAGCAACGACGGTGGGACAGATGATGAGCAGTTCTTC.

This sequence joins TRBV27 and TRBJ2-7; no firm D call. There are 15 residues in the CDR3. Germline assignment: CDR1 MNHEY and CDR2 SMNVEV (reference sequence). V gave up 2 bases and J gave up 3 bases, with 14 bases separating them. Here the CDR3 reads CASSLLGSPDYEQYF. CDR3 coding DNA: TGTGCCAGCAGTTTACTGGGCTCACCGGACTACGAGCAGTACTTC.

CDR3 sequence: CASSYSGGNNEQFF. CDR3 nucleotides: TGTGCCAGCAGTTACTCCGGCGGAAACAATGAGCAGTTCTTC. V gene TRBV6-6 combines with J gene TRBJ2-1; unclear D gene. This CDR3 has 14 amino acids. The germline CDR1 and CDR2 sequences are MNHNY and SVGAGI (reference sequence). The germline V and J ends were trimmed by 0 bases and 5 bases, with 8 bases remaining between them.

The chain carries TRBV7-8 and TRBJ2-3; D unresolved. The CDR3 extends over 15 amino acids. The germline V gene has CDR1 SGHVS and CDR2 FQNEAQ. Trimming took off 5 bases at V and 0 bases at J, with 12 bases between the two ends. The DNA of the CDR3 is TGTGCCAGCAGCCCACAAAGACTTAGCACAGATACGCAGTATTTT. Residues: CASSPQRLSTDTQYF.

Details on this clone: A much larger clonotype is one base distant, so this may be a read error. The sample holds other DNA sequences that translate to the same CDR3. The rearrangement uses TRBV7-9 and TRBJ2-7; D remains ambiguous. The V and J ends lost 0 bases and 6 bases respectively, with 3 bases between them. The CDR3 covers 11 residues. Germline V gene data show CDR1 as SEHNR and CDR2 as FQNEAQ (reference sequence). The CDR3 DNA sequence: TGTGCCAGCAGCTTAGCGCGCGAGCAGTACTTC. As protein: CASSLAREQYF.

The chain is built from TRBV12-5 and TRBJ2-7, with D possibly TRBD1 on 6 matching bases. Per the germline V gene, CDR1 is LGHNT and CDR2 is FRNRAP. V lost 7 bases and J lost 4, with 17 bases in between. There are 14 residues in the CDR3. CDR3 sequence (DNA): TGTGCTAGTGCCTTAGGAGTAGGGGGTTACGAGCAGTACTTC. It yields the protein CASALGVGGYEQYF.

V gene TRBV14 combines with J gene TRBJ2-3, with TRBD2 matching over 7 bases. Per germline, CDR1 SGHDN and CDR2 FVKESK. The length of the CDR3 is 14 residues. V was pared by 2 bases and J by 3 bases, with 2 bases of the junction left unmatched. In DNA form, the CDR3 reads TGTGCCAGCAGCCAAATGGGACTAACAGATACGCAGTATTTT. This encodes CASSQMGLTDTQYF.

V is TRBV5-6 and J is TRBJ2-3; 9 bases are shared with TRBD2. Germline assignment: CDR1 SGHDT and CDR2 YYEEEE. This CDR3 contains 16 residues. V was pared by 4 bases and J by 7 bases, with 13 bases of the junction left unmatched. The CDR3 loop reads CASSELGRGRDYTQYF. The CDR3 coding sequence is TGTGCCAGCAGCGAGCTGGGGCGCGGGAGGGATTATACGCAGTATTTT.

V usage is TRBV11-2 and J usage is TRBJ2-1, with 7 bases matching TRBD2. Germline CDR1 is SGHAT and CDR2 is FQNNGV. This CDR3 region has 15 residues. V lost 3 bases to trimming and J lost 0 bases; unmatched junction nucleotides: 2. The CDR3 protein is CASSLGTISYNEQFF. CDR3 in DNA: TGTGCCAGCAGCTTGGGGACTATCTCCTACAATGAGCAGTTCTTC.

The CDR3 protein is CASSPRGFTDTQYF. CDR3 bases: TGTGCCAGCAGCCCTCGAGGCTTCACAGATACGCAGTATTTT. The rearrangement uses TRBV11-1 and TRBJ2-3; the D is unclear. Trimming cost V 5 bases and J 2 bases, with 11 bases left between them. Germline V gives CDR1 SGHAT, CDR2 FQDESV (reference sequence). This CDR3 is 14 amino acids long.

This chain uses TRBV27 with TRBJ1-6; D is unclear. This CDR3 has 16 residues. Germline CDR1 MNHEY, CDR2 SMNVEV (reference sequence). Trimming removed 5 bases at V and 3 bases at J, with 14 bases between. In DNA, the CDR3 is TGTGCCAGCAGTAACGAACCGGCGTACTATAATTCACCCCTCCACTTT. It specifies CASSNEPAYYNSPLHF.

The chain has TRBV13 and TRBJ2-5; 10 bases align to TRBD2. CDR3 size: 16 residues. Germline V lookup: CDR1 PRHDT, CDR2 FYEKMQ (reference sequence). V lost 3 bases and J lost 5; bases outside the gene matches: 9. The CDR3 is CASSLRSSGSGETQYF. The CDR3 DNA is TGTGCCAGCAGCTTGCGGTCTAGCGGGAGTGGGGAGACCCAGTACTTC.

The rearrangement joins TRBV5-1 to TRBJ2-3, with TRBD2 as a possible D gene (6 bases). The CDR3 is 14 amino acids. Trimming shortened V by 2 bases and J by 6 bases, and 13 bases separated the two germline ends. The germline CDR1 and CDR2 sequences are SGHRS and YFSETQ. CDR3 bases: TGCGCCAGCAGCTTCGGCGGGGTGGGGGATACGCAGTATTTT. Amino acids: CASSFGGVGDTQYF.

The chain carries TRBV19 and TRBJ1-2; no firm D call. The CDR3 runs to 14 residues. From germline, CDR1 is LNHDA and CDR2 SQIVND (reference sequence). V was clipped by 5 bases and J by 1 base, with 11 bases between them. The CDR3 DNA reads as TGTGCCAGTAGTCCCTCCGTTGTTAACTATGGCTACACCTTC. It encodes CASSPSVVNYGYTF.